This T cell receptor beta chain was identified in a study of TIL therapy for anti-PD-1-resistant metastatic lung cancer. For the study at large: Four tumors were EGFR-mutant and two were ALK-rearranged. Tumors carried a median roughly 1.6 non-synonymous mutations per megabase.

This clone was counted between two and nine times. Germline V gene lookup returns CDR1 GTSNPN and CDR2 SVGIG (reference sequence). This CDR3 is built from 15 residues. V lost 2 bases to trimming and J lost 4 bases; unmatched junction nucleotides: 10. The time point here: pre-treatment sample, taken before nivolumab and TIL therapy. Pleural nodules or supraclavicular lymph nodes made up most of the excised metastases sampled. Tumor harvest preceded PD-1/PD-L1 blockade, followed by nivolumab treatment. Sequencing used immunoSEQ v3. Each library reached 1.9 million or so read pairs, or about 5-6 million at deep level. Sequencing was performed with immunoSEQ multiplex PCR; in TCRdb, only in-frame clones are kept and a portion is missing. Of approximately 95,000 clones in the sample, less than 70% are singletons; the top ten hold roughly 9.7%.

The TCR originated in a person aged 25 to 80 with non-small cell lung cancer. The sample here was tumor tissue, taken at baseline. The chain carries TRBV30 and TRBJ2-5; TRBD2 matches at 7 bases. Here the CDR3 DNA reads TGTGCCTGGAGTCTGGGCGGGGGACCCAGAGAGACCCAGTACTTC. Amino acid sequence: CAWSLGGGPRETQYF.